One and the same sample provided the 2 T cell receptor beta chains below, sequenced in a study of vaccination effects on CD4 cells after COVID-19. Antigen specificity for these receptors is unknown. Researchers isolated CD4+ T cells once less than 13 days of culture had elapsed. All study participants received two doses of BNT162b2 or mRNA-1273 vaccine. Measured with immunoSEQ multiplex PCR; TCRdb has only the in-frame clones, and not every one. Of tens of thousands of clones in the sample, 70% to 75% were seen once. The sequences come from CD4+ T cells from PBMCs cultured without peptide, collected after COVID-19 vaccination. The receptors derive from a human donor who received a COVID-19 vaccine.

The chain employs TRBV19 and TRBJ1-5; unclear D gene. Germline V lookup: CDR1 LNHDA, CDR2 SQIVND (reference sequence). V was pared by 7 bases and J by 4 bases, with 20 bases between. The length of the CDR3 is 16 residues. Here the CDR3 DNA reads TGTGCCAGTAATTCTGCCTGGCGGACGGGGAATCAGCCCCAGCATTTT. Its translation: CASNSAWRTGNQPQHF.

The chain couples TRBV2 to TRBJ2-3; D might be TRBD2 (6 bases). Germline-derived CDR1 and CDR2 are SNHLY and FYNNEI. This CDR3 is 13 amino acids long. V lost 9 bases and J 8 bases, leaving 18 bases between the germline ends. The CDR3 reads CASKPGTDGTQYF. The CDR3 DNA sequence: TGTGCCAGTAAACCCGGGACTGACGGTACGCAGTATTTT.